What follows are 23 T cell receptor beta chains derived from one specimen sequenced in a study of cytomegalovirus exposure and HLA in healthy donors. This table comes from immunoSEQ multiplex PCR, and its TCRdb copy is limited to in-frame clones, with some not included. The profile shows roughly 60,000 clones, under 95% of them singletons. The specimen sequenced was PBMCs. These receptors were taken from a woman aged 18-30 years in good health and CMV-seronegative.

The rearrangement joins TRBV28 to TRBJ1-1; D possibly corresponds to TRBD1 (5 bases). V was cut by 2 bases and J by 3 bases, with 7 bases left in between. The CDR3 runs 13 residues. The germline V gene has CDR1 MDHEN and CDR2 SYDVKM. Here the CDR3 reads CASSLGGDTEAFF. In DNA, the CDR3 is TGTGCCAGCAGTTTAGGAGGGGACACTGAAGCTTTCTTT.

The DNA of the CDR3 is TGTGCCAGCAGCGTAGGCGTGACTAGTGGGGGCGAGCAGTACTTC. Encoded protein: CASSVGVTSGGEQYF. This chain links TRBV9 with TRBJ2-7; tentative D call: TRBD2 (6 bases). Trimming removed 0 bases from V and 6 bases from J, with 16 bases in between. This CDR3 is 15 amino acids long. Germline V lookup: CDR1 SGDLS, CDR2 YYNGEE.

The chain employs TRBV19 and TRBJ1-5; D possibly corresponds to TRBD1 (5 bases). The CDR3 is 12 residues long. V was trimmed by 9 bases and J by 7 bases, leaving 13 bases between them. From germline, CDR1 is LNHDA and CDR2 SQIVND (reference sequence). CDR3 DNA sequence: TGTGCCAGCCGCGGGGCCGGGCAGCCCCAGCATTTT. It translates to CASRGAGQPQHF. Complete variable domain (other parts from reference TRBV19 and TRBJ1-5): DGGITQSPKYLFRKEGQNVTLSCEQNLNHDAMYWYRQDPGQGLRLIYYSQIVNDFQKGDIAEGYSVSREKKESFPLTVTSAQKNPTAFYLCASRGAGQPQHFGDGTRLSIL.

The V gene is TRBV29-1, the J gene TRBJ1-1; no firm D call. With 3 bases removed from V and 1 base from J, the gap between germline ends came to 15 bases. This CDR3 spans 15 amino acids. Per the germline V gene, CDR1 is SQVTM and CDR2 is ANQGSEA. Here the CDR3 DNA reads TGCAGCGTTGAGGGAATAGGAGAGGGGAACACTGAAGCTTTCTTT. Translated: CSVEGIGEGNTEAFF.

The chain couples TRBV19 to TRBJ1-1; possible D gene TRBD1, 5 bases. CDR3 length: 14 amino acids. The germline V gene has CDR1 LNHDA and CDR2 SQIVND (reference sequence). Between the trimmed V and J ends, which lost 8 bases and 5 bases, there was a span of 18 bases. The CDR3: CASEKQRRGTEAFF. CDR3 in DNA: TGTGCCAGTGAAAAACAGCGTCGGGGGACTGAAGCTTTCTTT.

This sequence joins TRBV5-8 and TRBJ1-5; D uncertain. Germline assignment: CDR1 SGHTS and CDR2 YDEGEE. The V end lost 3 bases, the J end lost 0 bases, and 13 bases lay between the germline ends. The CDR3 is made up of 16 amino acids. Here the CDR3 reads CASSSSRVFSNQPQHF. The CDR3 DNA follows: TGTGCCAGCAGCTCTTCGCGGGTTTTTAGCAATCAGCCCCAGCATTTT.

The rearrangement joins TRBV27 to TRBJ2-3; TRBD1 might be the D (5 bases). V was trimmed by 3 bases and J by 0 bases, leaving 10 bases between them. The CDR3 is made up of 15 amino acids. Germline V gene sequence: CDR1 MNHEY, CDR2 SMNVEV (reference sequence). The CDR3 DNA is TGTGCCAGCAGTTTCAGGGCAGTCAGCACAGATACGCAGTATTTT. Its protein product is CASSFRAVSTDTQYF.

This sequence joins TRBV29-1 and TRBJ2-2; TRBD1 matches at 8 bases. CDR1 is SQVTM and CDR2 is ANQGSEA in the germline V gene. V shed 7 bases, J shed 9 bases, and the junction held 25 bases outside the gene matches. The CDR3 length is 18 residues. The CDR3: CSALGEKDRVISTWELFF. The CDR3 bases are TGCAGCGCGTTGGGGGAAAAGGACAGGGTCATAAGTACGTGGGAGCTGTTTTTT.

This chain links TRBV19 with TRBJ1-5; 8 nucleotides match TRBD1. The CDR3 contains 17 residues. V was pared by 3 bases and J by 1 base, with 8 bases of the junction left unmatched. In germline, CDR1 is LNHDA, CDR2 SQIVND (reference sequence). The CDR3 nucleotides read TGTGCCAGTAGTATTGGGAGGACAGGGAGAAGCAATCAGCCCCAGCATTTT. Its protein is CASSIGRTGRSNQPQHF. The full variable domain, with the rest looked up from reference TRBV19 and TRBJ1-5, is DGGITQSPKYLFRKEGQNVTLSCEQNLNHDAMYWYRQDPGQGLRLIYYSQIVNDFQKGDIAEGYSVSREKKESFPLTVTSAQKNPTAFYLCASSIGRTGRSNQPQHFGDGTRLSIL.

The chain employs TRBV7-2 and TRBJ2-5, with 10 bases lining up with TRBD2. Germline CDR1 reads SGHTA; CDR2 reads FQGNSA. J lost 3 bases, V lost 6 bases, and 10 bases had no gene match. CDR3 length equals 16 residues. CDR3 bases: TGTGCCAGCAGTAGGGTCGCTAGCGGGGGTAAAGAGACCCAGTACTTC. Amino acid sequence: CASSRVASGGKETQYF.

The rearrangement uses TRBV6-1 and TRBJ2-1; the match to TRBD2 covers 7 bases. J gave up 5 bases and V 4 bases, and 8 bases lay outside the gene matches. The CDR3 extends over 15 amino acids. CDR1 and CDR2 from the germline V gene are MNHNS and SASEGT. For the CDR3, the DNA is TGTGCCAGCAGTGGAACTCGACTAGCTGACAATGAGCAGTTCTTC. Protein: CASSGTRLADNEQFF.

This chain joins TRBV4-2 and TRBJ2-1, with 10 bases aligning to TRBD2. After removal of 7 bases from V and 4 bases from J, the junction contained 7 bases not matched to a gene. CDR1 and CDR2 from the germline V gene are LGHNA and YNFKEQ. CDR3 length equals 15 residues. CDR3 sequence reads: CASTRLAGIYNEQFF. DNA for the CDR3: TGTGCCAGCACCAGACTAGCGGGTATATACAATGAGCAGTTCTTC.

The V and J genes are TRBV4-2 and TRBJ2-7, with 7 bases that match TRBD1. Germline lookup yields CDR1 LGHNA and CDR2 YNFKEQ. The J segment lost 0 bases and the V segment lost 0 bases, leaving 5 bases of the junction unmatched. This CDR3 region has 16 residues. The CDR3 reads CASSQEGAGGSYEQYF. The DNA of the CDR3 is TGTGCCAGCAGCCAAGAAGGAGCAGGGGGCTCCTACGAGCAGTACTTC.

The chain is built from TRBV6-1 and TRBJ2-2, with D hard to call. CDR3 length: 15 amino acids. V lost 1 base and J 7 bases, leaving 13 bases between the germline ends. From germline, CDR1 is MNHNS and CDR2 SASEGT. The CDR3 reads CASSEDLGSLGELFF. The CDR3 coding sequence is TGTGCCAGCAGTGAAGATTTGGGCAGCCTCGGGGAGCTGTTTTTT.

V gene TRBV29-1 combines with J gene TRBJ2-4; TRBD1 aligns across 8 bases. The CDR3 runs 14 residues. Germline V CDR1 and CDR2: SQVTM, ANQGSEA. Unmatched junction bases numbered 4, after V lost 1 base and J lost 5 bases. For the CDR3, the DNA is TGCAGCGTTGAAGGGACAGGGAGCGAAAACATTCAGTACTTC. Translating it yields CSVEGTGSENIQYF.

This chain connects TRBV10-3 to TRBJ2-3; TRBD2 matches 9 bases. J lost 4 bases, V lost 7 bases, and 3 bases had no gene match. Looked up from germline, CDR1 is ENHRY and CDR2 is SYGVKD. The CDR3 extends over 13 amino acids. CDR3 bases: TGTGCCATCACTAGCGGGGAGGCAGATACGCAGTATTTT. Translated, it gives CAITSGEADTQYF.

This chain joins TRBV30 and TRBJ2-1; 10 bases fit TRBD2. V dropped 4 bases and J dropped 7; count of bases not matched to a gene: 10. The CDR3 contains 15 residues. From germline, CDR1 is GTSNPN and CDR2 SVGIG (reference sequence). The CDR3 DNA sequence: TGTGCCTGGATTTCCAGCGGGAGGGCCGTGAATGAGCAGTTCTTC. This translates into CAWISSGRAVNEQFF.

This rearrangement joins TRBV4-3 to TRBJ2-3; D possibly corresponds to TRBD2 (6 bases). The CDR3 totals 18 residues. V shed 1 base and J shed 2 bases, with 19 bases lying between them. Germline CDR1 and CDR2: LGHNA and YSLEER. The CDR3 bases are TGCGCCAGCAGCCAAGGGGGGGTAGTACGCGGTTACACAGATACGCAGTATTTT. Protein product: CASSQGGVVRGYTDTQYF.

The chain carries TRBV30 and TRBJ1-2; possibly TRBD1 for D (5 bases). CDR3 size: 13 residues. V lost 4 bases to trimming and J lost 4 bases, with 13 bases between them. Germline CDR1 reads GTSNPN; CDR2 reads SVGIG (reference sequence). CDR3 sequence (DNA): TGTGCCTGGAAGACAGAAATGGTCTATGGCTACACCTTC. Its protein is CAWKTEMVYGYTF.

The V call is TRBV25-1, the J call TRBJ2-7; no clear D. V lost 5 bases, J lost 0 bases, and 5 bases lay in between. The CDR3 runs to 12 residues. Per the germline V gene, CDR1 is MGHDK and CDR2 is SYGVNS. The DNA for the CDR3 is TGTGCCAGCAGTTCCCTCTCCTACGAGCAGTACTTC. Residues: CASSSLSYEQYF.

V and J are TRBV11-3 and TRBJ1-2; D is unclear. V was clipped by 1 base and J by 1 base, with 7 bases between them. The germline CDR1 and CDR2 sequences are SGHNT and YENEEA. This CDR3 has 14 residues. CDR3 in amino acids: CASSLGQINYGYTF. CDR3 DNA sequence: TGTGCCAGCAGCTTAGGCCAGATTAACTATGGCTACACCTTC.

The genes are TRBV5-6 and TRBJ2-5; D is ambiguous. The V gene's germline CDR1 is SGHDT and CDR2 YYEEEE. The CDR3 runs to 12 residues. Trimming took off 2 bases at V and 7 bases at J, with 9 bases between the two ends. The CDR3 is CASSFERATQYF. In DNA, the CDR3 is TGTGCCAGCAGCTTTGAAAGAGCGACCCAGTACTTC.

V usage is TRBV25-1 and J usage is TRBJ2-5; no reliable D call. V dropped 6 bases and J dropped 0 bases, with 8 bases sitting between them. The germline V gene encodes CDR1 MGHDK and CDR2 SYGVNS. This CDR3 contains 13 residues. CDR3 in amino acids: CASSLVYQETQYF. The CDR3 nucleotides are TGTGCCAGCAGCCTTGTATACCAAGAGACCCAGTACTTC. Full variable domain (missing parts from reference TRBV25-1 and TRBJ2-5): EADIYQTPRYLVIGTGKKITLECSQTMGHDKMYWYQQDPGMELHLIHYSYGVNSTEKGDLSSESTVSRIRTEHFPLTLESARPSHTSQYLCASSLVYQETQYFGPGTRLLVL.